This TCR beta chain was captured in a study of CD8+ T cells in alopecia areata. Overall study: Patients in the treated group were given tofacitinib by mouth, 5 to 10 mg twice a day. General study results and limits: Normal-skin resident alphabeta T cells also appear among scalp sample sequences. Greater clonality was observed in lesional scalp samples, especially alopecia totalis/universalis, versus normal scalp.

This clone was detected ten times or more. Its antigen is not identified. Treatment in this sample: oral pan-JAK inhibitor, 5-10 mg twice daily. From alopecia areata patients, lesional scalp punch biopsies and peripheral blood were collected. Reverse transcribed after extraction, RNA yielded cDNA as the sequencing template. Repertoires were generated with immunoSEQ multiplex PCR, while TCRdb's copy carries only in-frame clones and drops some. The sample holds some 150,000 clones, 50% to 75% seen once. This CDR3 is built from 14 residues. The germline V gene encodes CDR1 LNHDA and CDR2 SQIVND (reference sequence). Trimming took 3 bases from V and 3 from J, leaving 9 bases between them.

The chain uses TRBV19 and TRBJ2-1; D not certain. Specimen: CD4+ T cells sorted from blood, collected at approximately week 56, from a patient treated with tofacitinib. The receptor's source is a human donor with alopecia areata. CDR3 DNA sequence: TGTGCCAGTAGTATCCTGGGTCGCTACAATGAGCAGTTCTTC. The encoded protein is CASSILGRYNEQFF.